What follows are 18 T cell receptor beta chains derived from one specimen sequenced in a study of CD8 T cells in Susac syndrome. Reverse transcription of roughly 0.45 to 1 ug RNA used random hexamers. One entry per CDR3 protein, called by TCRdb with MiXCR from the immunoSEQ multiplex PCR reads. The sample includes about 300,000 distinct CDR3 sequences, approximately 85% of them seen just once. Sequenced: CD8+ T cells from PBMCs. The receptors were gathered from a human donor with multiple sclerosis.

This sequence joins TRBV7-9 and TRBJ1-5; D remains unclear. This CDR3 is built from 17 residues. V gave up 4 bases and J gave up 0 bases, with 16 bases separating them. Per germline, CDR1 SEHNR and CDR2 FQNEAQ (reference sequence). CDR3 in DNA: TGTGCCAGCAGCTCGATTTCTACGGGGATTAGCAATCAGCCCCAGCATTTT. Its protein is CASSSISTGISNQPQHF.

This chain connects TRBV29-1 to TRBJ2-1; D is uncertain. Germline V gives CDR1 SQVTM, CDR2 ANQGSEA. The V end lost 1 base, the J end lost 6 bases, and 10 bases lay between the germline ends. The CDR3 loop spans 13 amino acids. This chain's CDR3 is CSVEGHRINEQFF. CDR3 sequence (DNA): TGCAGCGTTGAAGGGCACAGAATCAATGAGCAGTTCTTC.

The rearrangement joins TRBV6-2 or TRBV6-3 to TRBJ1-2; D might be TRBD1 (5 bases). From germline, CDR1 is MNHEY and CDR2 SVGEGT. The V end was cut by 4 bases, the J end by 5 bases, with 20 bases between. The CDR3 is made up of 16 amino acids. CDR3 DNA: TGTGCCAGCAGTTTATTCCAATCGGGACTGCCTTATGGCTACACCTTC. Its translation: CASSLFQSGLPYGYTF.

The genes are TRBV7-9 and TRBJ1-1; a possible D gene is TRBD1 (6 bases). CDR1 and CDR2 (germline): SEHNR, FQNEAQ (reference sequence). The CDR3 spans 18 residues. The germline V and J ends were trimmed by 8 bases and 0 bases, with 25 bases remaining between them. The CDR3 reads CASGPVGGRQSLNTEAFF. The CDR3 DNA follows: TGTGCCAGCGGACCTGTAGGGGGGCGACAATCACTGAACACTGAAGCTTTCTTT.

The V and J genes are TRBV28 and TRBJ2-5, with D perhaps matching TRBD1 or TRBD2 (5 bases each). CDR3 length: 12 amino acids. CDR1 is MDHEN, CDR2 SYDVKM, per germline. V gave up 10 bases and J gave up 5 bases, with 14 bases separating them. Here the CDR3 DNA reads TGTGCCATACGGGGCCTATTGGAGACCCAGTACTTC. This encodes CAIRGLLETQYF. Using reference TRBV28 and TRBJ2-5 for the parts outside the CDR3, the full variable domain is DVKVTQSSRYLVKRTGEKVFLECVQDMDHENMFWYRQDPGLGLRLIYFSYDVKMKEKGDIPEGYSVSREKKERFSLILESASTNQTSMYLCAIRGLLETQYFGPGTRLLVL.

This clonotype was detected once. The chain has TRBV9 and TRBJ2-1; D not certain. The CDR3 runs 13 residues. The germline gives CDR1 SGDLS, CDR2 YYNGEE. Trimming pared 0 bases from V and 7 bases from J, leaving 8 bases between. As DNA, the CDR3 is TGTGCCAGCAGCGTAGTAGTAGGGAATGAGCAGTTCTTC. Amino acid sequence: CASSVVVGNEQFF.

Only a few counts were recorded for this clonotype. DNA for the CDR3: TGCAGTGTCTCCGAGTACAATGAGCAGTTCTTC. It encodes CSVSEYNEQFF. The chain has TRBV20-1 and TRBJ2-1; D is unresolved. The ends were cut back, 7 bases at V and 4 bases at J, with 8 bases in the middle. Germline CDR1 DFQATT, CDR2 SNEGSKA (reference sequence). This CDR3 has 11 amino acids.

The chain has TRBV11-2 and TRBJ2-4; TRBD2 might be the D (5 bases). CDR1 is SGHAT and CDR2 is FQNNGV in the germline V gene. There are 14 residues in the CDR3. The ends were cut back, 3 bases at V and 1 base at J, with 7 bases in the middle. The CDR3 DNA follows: TGTGCCAGCAGCTTCGGACTGGCCAAAAACATTCAGTACTTC. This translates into CASSFGLAKNIQYF.

CDR3 sequence (DNA): TGTGCCAGCAGTTCCTCCACACCGACTCGCTCCTACGAGCAGTACTTC. Translation: CASSSSTPTRSYEQYF. J is TRBJ2-7 and V is TRBV28, with D uncertain. Per germline, CDR1 MDHEN and CDR2 SYDVKM. Trimming stripped 4 bases from V and 0 bases from J, with 16 bases between. The CDR3 consists of 16 residues.

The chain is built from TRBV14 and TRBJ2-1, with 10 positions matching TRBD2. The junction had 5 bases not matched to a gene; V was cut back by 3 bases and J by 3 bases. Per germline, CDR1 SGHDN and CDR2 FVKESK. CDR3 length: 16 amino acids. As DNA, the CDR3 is TGTGCCAGCAGCCATTGGACTAGCGGAGACTACAATGAGCAGTTCTTC. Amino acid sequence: CASSHWTSGDYNEQFF.

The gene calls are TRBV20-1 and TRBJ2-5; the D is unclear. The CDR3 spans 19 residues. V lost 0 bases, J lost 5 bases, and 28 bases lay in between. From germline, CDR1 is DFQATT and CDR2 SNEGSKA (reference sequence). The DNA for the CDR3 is TGCAGTGCTAGAGACCTTGTCGGATCGGCTCCGCCCCCCAGGGAGACCCAGTACTTC. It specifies CSARDLVGSAPPPRETQYF.

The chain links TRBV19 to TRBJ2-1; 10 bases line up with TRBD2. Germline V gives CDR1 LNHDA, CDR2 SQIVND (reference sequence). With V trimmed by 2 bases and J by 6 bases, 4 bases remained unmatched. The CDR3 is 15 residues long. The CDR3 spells CASSILAGDLNEQFF. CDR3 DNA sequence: TGTGCCAGTAGTATACTAGCGGGAGACCTCAATGAGCAGTTCTTC.

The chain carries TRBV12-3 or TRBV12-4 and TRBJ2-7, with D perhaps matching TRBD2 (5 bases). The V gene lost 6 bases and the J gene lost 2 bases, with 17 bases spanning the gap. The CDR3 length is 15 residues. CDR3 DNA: TGTGCCAGCAGCTCACCCGGGGAAACCCCCTACGAGCAGTACTTC. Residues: CASSSPGETPYEQYF.

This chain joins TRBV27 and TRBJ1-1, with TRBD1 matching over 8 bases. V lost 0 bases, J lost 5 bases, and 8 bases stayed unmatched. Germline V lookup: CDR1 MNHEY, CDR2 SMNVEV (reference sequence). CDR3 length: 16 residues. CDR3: CASSLSVTGDGTEAFF. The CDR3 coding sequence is TGTGCCAGCAGTTTATCGGTGACAGGGGACGGAACTGAAGCTTTCTTT.

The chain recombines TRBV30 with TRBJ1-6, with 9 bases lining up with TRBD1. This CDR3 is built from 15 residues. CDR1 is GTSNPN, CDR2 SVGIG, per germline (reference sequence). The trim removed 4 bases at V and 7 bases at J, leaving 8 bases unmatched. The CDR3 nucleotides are TGTGCCTGGACACCACTGACAGGGGGGAATTCACCCCTCCACTTT. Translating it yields CAWTPLTGGNSPLHF.

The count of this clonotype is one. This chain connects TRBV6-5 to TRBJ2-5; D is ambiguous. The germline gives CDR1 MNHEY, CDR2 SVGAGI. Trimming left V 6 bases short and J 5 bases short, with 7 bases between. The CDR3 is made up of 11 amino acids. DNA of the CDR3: TGTGCCAGCAGGGAATCGGAGACCCAGTACTTC. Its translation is CASRESETQYF.

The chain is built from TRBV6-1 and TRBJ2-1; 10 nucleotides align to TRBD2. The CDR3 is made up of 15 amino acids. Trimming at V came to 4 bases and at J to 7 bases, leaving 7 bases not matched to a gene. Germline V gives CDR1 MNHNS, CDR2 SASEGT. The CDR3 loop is CASSGASGGSNEQFF. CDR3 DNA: TGTGCCAGCAGTGGGGCTAGCGGGGGCTCGAATGAGCAGTTCTTC.

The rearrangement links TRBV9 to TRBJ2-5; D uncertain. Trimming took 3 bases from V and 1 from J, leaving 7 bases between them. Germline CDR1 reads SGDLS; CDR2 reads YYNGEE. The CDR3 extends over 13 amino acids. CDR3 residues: CASSAHPQETQYF. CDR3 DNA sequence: TGTGCCAGCAGCGCTCATCCCCAAGAGACCCAGTACTTC.